This record covers a single T cell receptor beta chain. This clonotype came up a few times. Its antigen target is currently unknown. No clone much larger than this one lies a single base away; base qualities are absent. The germline V gene gives CDR1 as SGHAT and CDR2 as FQNNGV. CDR3 length: 13 amino acids, cysteine to phenylalanine. Just CDR3 DNA is preserved here, 39 bases in frame from base 1. Between the V and J ends, shortened by 4 bases and 2 bases respectively, the junction contains 5 bases. The receptor library was made with RACE. Instrument used: NextSeq 500. During library preparation, unique molecular identifiers were attached to individual cDNA molecules so that TCRs could be counted in a quantitative, reproducible way. For every blood RNA sample, sequencing covered both the TCR alpha and TCR beta chains. In the source study's methods: Samples had a median of roughly 99,000 TCRs, with a range from roughly 20,000 to 700,000. V, J and CDR3 annotation of the TCR reads was performed with the Decombinator software suite. For the PS versus PT1 abundance plots, all samples were subsampled to the same number of TCRs (28,000). Expanded TCRs were defined as absent before sensitization and observed at least eight times at the 2-week time point. TCRdb reworked the public reads: Q25 trimming with fastp, MiXCR clone assembly, productive beta chains retained. Merged by CDR3 protein, the rows form single entries marked with the most common genes and DNA. These V and J calls rely on TCRdb rather than the paper's analysis. The table for this sample lists about 250,000 distinct CDR3 sequences; around 7.3% of them were counted only once. The ten largest make up about 1.1% of the sample.

In the paper's terms, the time point label means: pre-sensitization, week 0. In light of the paper, this sample's treatment or condition label describes: therapeutic diphenylcyclopropenone sensitization with weekly scalp DPC. At every patch-test visit, the blood draw took place before the patch test was put on. Patients were considered eligible if aged 18 to 70, diagnosed with alopecia and deemed suitable for DPC therapy, and patients were excluded if pregnant. Unfractionated whole blood was collected in Tempus Blood RNA tubes, and total RNA was extracted from that blood. The data stem from a study of human T cells and chemical hapten exposure (TCRdb year 2021). As for the study more broadly: For sensitization, 2% DPC in acetone was applied to a 2 cm by 2 cm area of upper inner arm skin. The mostly female patient cohort included alopecia areata with under or over 50% scalp involvement, alopecia totalis and alopecia universalis. Patient blood was sampled pre-sensitization (week 0) and at 2, 6 and about 24 weeks after DPC sensitization. Patch tests used Finn chambers with 0.01% DPC on the upper back, scored after 6 days by International Contact Dermatitis Research Group standards. Throughout the approximately 25-week study period, patients were also given weekly therapeutic DPC doses on the scalp. In alopecia patients, the study followed how the peripheral blood TCR repertoire changed in vivo over primary and secondary sensitization to diphenylcyclopropenone (DPC), a hapten. Libraries were pooled for sequencing, and per-sample TCR yields varied mainly because of small differences in library volumes within the pool. For TCR sequencing, blood came from 25 to 35 alopecia patients at anywhere from one to four time points (pre-sensitization, 2, 6 and 24 weeks). Here is what the overall study found, with its caveats: Because all patients had alopecia, a presumed autoimmune disease, the immune response of the patients might differ from that of healthy individuals. Repeated subsampling changed both the strength of the expansion versus patch-test correlation and the threshold at which the correlation became significant. DPC sensitization did not change the number of TCRs with a frequency above 1 in 1000, and there was no evidence of changes in global repertoire structure. Compared with pre-sensitization or healthy control sets, expanded TCRs formed significantly more large CDR3 similarity clusters, which is consistent with antigen-driven responses. The number of PT1 expanded TCRs positively correlated with patch test score, significant at thresholds 8, 16 and 32 but not 4.

This receptor was obtained from a man aged 18 to 30 with alopecia areata. Some clones in this sample may be carry-over from other donors' samples. The sequences come from whole blood, collected in connection with sensitization to the hapten diphenylcyclopropenone (DPC). The chain employs TRBV11-2 and TRBJ2-2, with the D gene not confidently named. The CDR3 reads CASSSYNTGELFF. The DNA reads as follows: TGTGCCAGCAGCTCCTATAACACCGGGGAGCTGTTTTTT.